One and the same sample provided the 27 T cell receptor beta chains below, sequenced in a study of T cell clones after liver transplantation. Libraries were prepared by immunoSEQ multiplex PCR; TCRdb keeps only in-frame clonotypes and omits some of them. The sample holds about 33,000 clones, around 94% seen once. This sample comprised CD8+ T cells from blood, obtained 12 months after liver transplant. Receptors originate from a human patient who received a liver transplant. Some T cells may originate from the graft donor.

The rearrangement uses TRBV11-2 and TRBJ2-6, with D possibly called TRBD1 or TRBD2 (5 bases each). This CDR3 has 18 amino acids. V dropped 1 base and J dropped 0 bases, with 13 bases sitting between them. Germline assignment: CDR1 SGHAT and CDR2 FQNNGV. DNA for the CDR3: TGTGCCAGCAGCTTAGTTCGGGGCCGCGGCTCTGGGGCCAACGTCCTGACTTTC. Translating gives CASSLVRGRGSGANVLTF.

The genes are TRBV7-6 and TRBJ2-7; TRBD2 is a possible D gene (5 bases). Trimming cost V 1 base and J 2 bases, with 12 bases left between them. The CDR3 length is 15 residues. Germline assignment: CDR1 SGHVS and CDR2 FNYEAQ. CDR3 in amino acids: CASSLGDSVAYEQYF. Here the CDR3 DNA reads TGTGCCAGCAGCTTAGGTGATAGCGTGGCCTACGAGCAGTACTTC.

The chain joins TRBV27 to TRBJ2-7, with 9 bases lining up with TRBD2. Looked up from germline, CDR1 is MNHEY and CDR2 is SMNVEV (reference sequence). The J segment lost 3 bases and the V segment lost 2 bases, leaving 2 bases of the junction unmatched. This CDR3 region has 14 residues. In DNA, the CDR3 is TGTGCCAGCAGTTTAGGGCGGGAGGGCTACGAGCAGTACTTC. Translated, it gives CASSLGREGYEQYF.

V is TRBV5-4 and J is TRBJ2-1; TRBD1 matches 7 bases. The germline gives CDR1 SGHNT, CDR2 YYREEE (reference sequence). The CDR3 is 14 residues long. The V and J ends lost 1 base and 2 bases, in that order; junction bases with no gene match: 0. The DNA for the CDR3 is TGTGCCAGCAGCTTGCAGGGGGCCTACAATGAGCAGTTCTTC. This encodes CASSLQGAYNEQFF.

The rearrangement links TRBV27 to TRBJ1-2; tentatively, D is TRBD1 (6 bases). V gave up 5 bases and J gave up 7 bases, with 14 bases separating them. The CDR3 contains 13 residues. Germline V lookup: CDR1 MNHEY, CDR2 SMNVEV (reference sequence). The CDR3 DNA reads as TGTGCCAGCAGTGCGAACAGGGTAGTTGGCTACACCTTC. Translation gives CASSANRVVGYTF.

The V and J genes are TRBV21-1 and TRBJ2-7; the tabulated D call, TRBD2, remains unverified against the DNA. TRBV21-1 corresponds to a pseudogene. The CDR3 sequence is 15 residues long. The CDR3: CASSKNSGRLFEQYF. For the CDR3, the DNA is TGTGCCAGCAGCAAGAATAGCGGGAGATTGTTCGAGCAGTACTTC.

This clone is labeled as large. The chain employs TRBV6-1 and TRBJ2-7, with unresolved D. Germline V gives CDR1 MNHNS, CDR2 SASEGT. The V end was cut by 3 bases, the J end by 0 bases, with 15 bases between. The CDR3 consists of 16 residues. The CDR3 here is CASSEFHGLSSYEQYF. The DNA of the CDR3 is TGTGCCAGCAGTGAGTTCCACGGGTTAAGCTCCTACGAGCAGTACTTC.

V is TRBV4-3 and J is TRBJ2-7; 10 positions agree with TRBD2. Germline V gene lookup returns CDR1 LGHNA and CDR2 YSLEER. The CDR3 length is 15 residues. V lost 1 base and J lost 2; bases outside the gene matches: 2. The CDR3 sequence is CASSQGLAGTYEQYF. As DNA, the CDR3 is TGCGCCAGCAGCCAAGGACTAGCGGGTACCTACGAGCAGTACTTC.

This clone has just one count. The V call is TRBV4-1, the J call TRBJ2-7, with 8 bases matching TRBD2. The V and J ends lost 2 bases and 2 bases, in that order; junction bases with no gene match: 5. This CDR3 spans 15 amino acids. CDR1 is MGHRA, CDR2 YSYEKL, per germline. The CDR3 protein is CASSQRSGGPYEQYF. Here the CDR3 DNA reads TGCGCCAGCAGCCAAAGGAGCGGGGGACCCTACGAGCAGTACTTC.

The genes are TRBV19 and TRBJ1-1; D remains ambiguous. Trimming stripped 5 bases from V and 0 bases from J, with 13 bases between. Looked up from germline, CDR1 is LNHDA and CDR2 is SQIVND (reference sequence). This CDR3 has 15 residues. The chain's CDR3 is CASSPRTGMNTEAFF. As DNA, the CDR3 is TGTGCCAGTAGTCCCCGGACGGGTATGAACACTGAAGCTTTCTTT. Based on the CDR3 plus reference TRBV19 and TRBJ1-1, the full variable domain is DGGITQSPKYLFRKEGQNVTLSCEQNLNHDAMYWYRQDPGQGLRLIYYSQIVNDFQKGDIAEGYSVSREKKESFPLTVTSAQKNPTAFYLCASSPRTGMNTEAFFGQGTRLTVV.

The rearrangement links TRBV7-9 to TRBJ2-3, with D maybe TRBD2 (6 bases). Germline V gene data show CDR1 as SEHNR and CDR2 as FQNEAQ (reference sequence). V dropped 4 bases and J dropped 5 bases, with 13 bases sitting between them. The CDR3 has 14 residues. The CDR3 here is CASSSAGWGDTQYF. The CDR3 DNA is TGTGCCAGCAGCTCTGCGGGGTGGGGAGATACGCAGTATTTT.

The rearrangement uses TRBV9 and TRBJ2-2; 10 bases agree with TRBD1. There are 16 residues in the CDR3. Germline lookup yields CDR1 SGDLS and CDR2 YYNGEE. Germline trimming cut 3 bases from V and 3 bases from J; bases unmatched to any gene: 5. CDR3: CASSGRQGADTGELFF. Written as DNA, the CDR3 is TGTGCCAGCAGCGGCCGACAGGGGGCTGACACCGGGGAGCTGTTTTTT. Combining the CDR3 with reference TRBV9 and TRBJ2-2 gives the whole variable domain DSGVTQTPKHLITATGQRVTLRCSPRSGDLSVYWYQQSLDQGLQFLIQYYNGEERAKGNILERFSAQQFPDLHSELNLSSLELGDSALYFCASSGRQGADTGELFFGEGSRLTVL.

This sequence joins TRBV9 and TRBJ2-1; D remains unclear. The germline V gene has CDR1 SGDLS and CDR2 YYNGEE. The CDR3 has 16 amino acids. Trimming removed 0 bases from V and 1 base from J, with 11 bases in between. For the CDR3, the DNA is TGTGCCAGCAGCGTAGAAGGCCATGGTTCCTACAATGAGCAGTTCTTC. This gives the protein CASSVEGHGSYNEQFF.

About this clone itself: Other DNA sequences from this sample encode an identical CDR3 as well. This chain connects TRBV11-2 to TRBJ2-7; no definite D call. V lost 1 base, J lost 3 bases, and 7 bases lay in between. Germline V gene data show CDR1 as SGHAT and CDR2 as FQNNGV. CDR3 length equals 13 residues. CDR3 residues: CASSLGPNYEQYF. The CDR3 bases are TGTGCCAGCAGCTTAGGGCCAAACTACGAGCAGTACTTC.

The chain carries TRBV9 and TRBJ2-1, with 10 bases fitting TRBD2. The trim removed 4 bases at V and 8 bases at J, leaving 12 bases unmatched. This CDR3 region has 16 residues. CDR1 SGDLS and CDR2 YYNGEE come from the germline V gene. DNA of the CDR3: TGTGCCAGCAGCATCTCTAGCGGGAGCAGGGTATATGAGCAGTTCTTC. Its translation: CASSISSGSRVYEQFF. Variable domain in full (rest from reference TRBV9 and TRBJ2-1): DSGVTQTPKHLITATGQRVTLRCSPRSGDLSVYWYQQSLDQGLQFLIQYYNGEERAKGNILERFSAQQFPDLHSELNLSSLELGDSALYFCASSISSGSRVYEQFFGPGTRLTVL.

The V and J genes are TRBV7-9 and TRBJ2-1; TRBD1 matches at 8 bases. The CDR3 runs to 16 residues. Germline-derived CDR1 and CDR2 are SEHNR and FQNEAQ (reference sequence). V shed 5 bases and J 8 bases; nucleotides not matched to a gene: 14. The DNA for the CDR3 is TGTGCCAGCAGCCCGAGCCGGGACAGGCGCGGCGATGAGCAGTTCTTC. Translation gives CASSPSRDRRGDEQFF.

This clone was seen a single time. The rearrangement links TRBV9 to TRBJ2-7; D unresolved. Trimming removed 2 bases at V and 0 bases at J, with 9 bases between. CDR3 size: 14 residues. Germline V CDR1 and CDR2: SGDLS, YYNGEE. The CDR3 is CASSVYSGSYEQYF. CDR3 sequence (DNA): TGTGCCAGCAGCGTTTATAGTGGCTCCTACGAGCAGTACTTC.

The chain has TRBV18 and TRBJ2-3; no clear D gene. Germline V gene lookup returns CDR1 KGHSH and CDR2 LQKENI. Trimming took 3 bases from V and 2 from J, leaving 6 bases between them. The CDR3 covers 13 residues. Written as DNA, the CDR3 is TGTGCCAGCTCACCGGAGATCACAGATACGCAGTATTTT. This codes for CASSPEITDTQYF.

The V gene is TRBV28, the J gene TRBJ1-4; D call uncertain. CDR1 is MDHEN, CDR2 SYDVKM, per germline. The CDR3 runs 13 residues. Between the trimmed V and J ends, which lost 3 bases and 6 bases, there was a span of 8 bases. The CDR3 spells CASSLGGHEKLFF. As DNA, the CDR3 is TGTGCCAGCAGTTTGGGAGGACATGAAAAACTGTTTTTT.

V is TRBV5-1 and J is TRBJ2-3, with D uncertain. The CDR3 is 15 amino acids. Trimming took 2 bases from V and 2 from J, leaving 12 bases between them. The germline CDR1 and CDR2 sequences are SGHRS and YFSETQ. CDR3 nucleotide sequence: TGCGCCAGCAGCTTTGCGCTTGGGTTCACAGATACGCAGTATTTT. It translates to CASSFALGFTDTQYF.

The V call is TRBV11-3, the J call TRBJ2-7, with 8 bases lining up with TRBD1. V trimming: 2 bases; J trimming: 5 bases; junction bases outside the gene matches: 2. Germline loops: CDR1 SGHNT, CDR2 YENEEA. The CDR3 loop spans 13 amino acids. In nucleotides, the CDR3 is TGTGCCAGCAGCTTAACAGGGGGACACGAGCAGTACTTC. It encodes CASSLTGGHEQYF. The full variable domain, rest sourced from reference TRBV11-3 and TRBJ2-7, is EAGVVQSPRYKIIEKKQPVAFWCNPISGHNTLYWYLQNLGQGPELLIRYENEEAVDDSQLPKDRFSAERLKGVDSTLKIQPAELGDSAVYLCASSLTGGHEQYFGPGTRLTVT.

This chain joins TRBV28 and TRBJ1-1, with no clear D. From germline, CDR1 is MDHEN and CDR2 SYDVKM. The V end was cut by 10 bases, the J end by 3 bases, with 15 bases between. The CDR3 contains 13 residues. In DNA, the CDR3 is TGTGCCACCACCCACAGACCAGACACTGAAGCTTTCTTT. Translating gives CATTHRPDTEAFF.

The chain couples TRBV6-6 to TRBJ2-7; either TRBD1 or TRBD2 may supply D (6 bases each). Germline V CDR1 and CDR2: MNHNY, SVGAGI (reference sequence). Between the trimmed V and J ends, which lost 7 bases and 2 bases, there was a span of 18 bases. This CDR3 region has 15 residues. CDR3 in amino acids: CASNMGAGNPYEQYF. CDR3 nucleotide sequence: TGTGCCAGCAATATGGGGGCGGGGAACCCCTACGAGCAGTACTTC.

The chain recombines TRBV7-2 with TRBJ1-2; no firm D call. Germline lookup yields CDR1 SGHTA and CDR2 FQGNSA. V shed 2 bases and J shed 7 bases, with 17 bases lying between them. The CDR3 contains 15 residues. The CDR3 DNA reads TGTGCCAGCAGCTTAAGCGATTCACCCCCACGTGGCTACACCTTC. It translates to CASSLSDSPPRGYTF.

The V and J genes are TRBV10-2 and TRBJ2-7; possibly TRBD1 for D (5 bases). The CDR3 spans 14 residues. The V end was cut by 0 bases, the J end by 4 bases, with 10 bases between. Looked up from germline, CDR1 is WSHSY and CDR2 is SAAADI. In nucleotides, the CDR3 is TGCGCCAGCAGTGAGTCGTGGGGCCCGTACGAGCAGTACTTC. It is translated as CASSESWGPYEQYF.

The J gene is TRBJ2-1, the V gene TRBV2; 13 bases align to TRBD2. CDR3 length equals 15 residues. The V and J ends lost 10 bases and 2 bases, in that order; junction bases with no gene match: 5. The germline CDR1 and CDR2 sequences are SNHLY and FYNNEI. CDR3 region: CATTSGRGTYNEQFF. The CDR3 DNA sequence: TGTGCCACCACTAGCGGGAGGGGAACCTACAATGAGCAGTTCTTC.

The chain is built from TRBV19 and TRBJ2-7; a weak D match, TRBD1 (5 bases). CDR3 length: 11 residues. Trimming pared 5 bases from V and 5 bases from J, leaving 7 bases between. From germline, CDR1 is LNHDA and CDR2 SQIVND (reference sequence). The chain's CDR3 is CASSWGDEQYF. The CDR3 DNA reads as TGTGCCAGTAGTTGGGGCGACGAGCAGTACTTC.